This TCR beta chain was found in a study of patients and donors after allogeneic stem cell transplantation. This clonotype was counted between two and nine times. The CDR3 has 14 residues. V lost 2 bases and J lost 2, with 9 bases in between. CDR1 and CDR2 from the germline V gene are KGHSH and LQKENI. From the RT-PCR reads, TCRdb called clonotypes with MiXCR, one entry per CDR3 protein. The data contain approximately 410,000 distinct CDR3 sequences, roughly 17% of them singletons. The material sequenced was blood, either unsorted or a sorted T cell fraction (not recorded which). This chain connects TRBV18 to TRBJ1-1; no reliable D call. This receptor was taken from a human donor who was either an allogeneic HSCT recipient or a stem cell or donor lymphocyte infusion donor (not recorded which). It is not recorded whose cells these are; they may come from a transplant donor. CDR3 in amino acids: CASSPSTGNTEAFF. Here the CDR3 DNA reads TGTGCCAGCTCACCATCGACGGGAAACACTGAAGCTTTCTTT.